This T cell receptor (beta chain) was found in a study of T-cell reconstitution after alpha-beta-depleted transplantation in children. The CDR3 loop spans 14 amino acids. CDR1 is SGDLS and CDR2 is YYNGEE in the germline V gene. The V gene end was trimmed by 4 bases and the J gene end by 4 bases; junction bases not matched to a gene: 5. For TCRbeta, the library was prepared with unique molecular identifiers. TCRdb re-called the PCR reads with MiXCR, one entry per CDR3 protein. Here the sample spans approximately 420,000 distinct CDR3 sequences, roughly a tenth being singletons. The chain has TRBV9 and TRBJ1-1, with 9 bases aligning to TRBD1. This specimen consisted of PBMCs from the stem cell graft donor, obtained from the stem cell graft. The TCR sequence derives from a human donor who donated a stem cell graft to a child with acute myeloid leukemia. CDR3 in DNA: TGTGCCAGCAGCCCCTGGACAGGGGCCACTGAAGCTTTCTTT. Amino acid sequence: CASSPWTGATEAFF.